This TCR beta chain stems from a study of circulating and synovial CD4+ cells in juvenile arthritis. V was shortened by 4 bases and J by 10 bases, with 14 bases between the two germline ends. Looked up from germline, CDR1 is MDHEN and CDR2 is SYDVKM. The CDR3 sequence is 13 residues long. Remarks on this clone: Its specificity is not known.

Broader study findings: Circulating pathogenic-like lymphocytes shared a substantially higher fraction of CDR3 sequences with synovium than bulk blood.

Clones were sequenced by immunoSEQ multiplex PCR, and TCRdb holds only the in-frame ones, with some missing. This table has fewer than 35,000 clones, 95% to 96% appearing once. The receptor's source is a human donor with juvenile idiopathic arthritis. Material for sequencing was CD4+ T cells from blood. The rearrangement uses TRBV28 and TRBJ2-1, with D tentatively TRBD1 (6 bases). The CDR3 loop is CASSSPGVGEQFF. The CDR3 DNA is TGTGCCAGCAGTTCTCCAGGGGTTGGGGAGCAGTTCTTC.